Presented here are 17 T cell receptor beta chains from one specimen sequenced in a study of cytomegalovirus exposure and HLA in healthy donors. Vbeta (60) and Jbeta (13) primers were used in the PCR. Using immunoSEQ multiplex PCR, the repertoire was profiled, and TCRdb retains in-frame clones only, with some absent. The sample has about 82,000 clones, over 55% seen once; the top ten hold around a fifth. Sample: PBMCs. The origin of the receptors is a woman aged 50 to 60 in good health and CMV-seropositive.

The DNA of the CDR3 is TGTGCCAGCAGTTACACGGGGCGGGGGGCCAACGAGCAGTACTTC. Its protein is CASSYTGRGANEQYF. V is TRBV6-5 and J is TRBJ2-7, with 8 bases aligning to TRBD2. V lost 2 bases and J lost 5; bases outside the gene matches: 8. The CDR3 loop spans 15 amino acids. Germline V lookup: CDR1 MNHEY, CDR2 SVGAGI.

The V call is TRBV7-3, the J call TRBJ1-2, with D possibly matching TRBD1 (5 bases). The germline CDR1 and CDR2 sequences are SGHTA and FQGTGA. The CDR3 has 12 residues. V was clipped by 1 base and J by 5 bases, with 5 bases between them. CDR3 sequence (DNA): TGTGCCAGCAGCTTAAGACAGTATGGCTACACCTTC. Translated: CASSLRQYGYTF.

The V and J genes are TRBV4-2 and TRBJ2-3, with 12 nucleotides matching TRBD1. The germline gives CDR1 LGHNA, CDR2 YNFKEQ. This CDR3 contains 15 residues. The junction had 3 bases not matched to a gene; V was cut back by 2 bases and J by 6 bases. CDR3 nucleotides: TGTGCCAGCAGCCAAAGGGGGACAGGGGGCGATACGCAGTATTTT. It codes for CASSQRGTGGDTQYF.

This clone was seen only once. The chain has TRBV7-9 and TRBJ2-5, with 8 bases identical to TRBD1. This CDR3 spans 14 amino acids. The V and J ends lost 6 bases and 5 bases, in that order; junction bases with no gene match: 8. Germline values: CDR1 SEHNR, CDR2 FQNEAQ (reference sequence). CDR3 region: CASSMRQGTETQYF. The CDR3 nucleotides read TGTGCCAGCAGTATGAGACAGGGGACGGAGACCCAGTACTTC.

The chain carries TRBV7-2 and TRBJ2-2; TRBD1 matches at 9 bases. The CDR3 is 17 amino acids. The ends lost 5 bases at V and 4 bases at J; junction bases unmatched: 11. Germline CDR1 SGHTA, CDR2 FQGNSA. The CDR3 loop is CASSRTGARWGTGELFF. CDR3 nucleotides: TGTGCCAGCAGCAGGACAGGGGCCCGATGGGGCACCGGGGAGCTGTTTTTT.

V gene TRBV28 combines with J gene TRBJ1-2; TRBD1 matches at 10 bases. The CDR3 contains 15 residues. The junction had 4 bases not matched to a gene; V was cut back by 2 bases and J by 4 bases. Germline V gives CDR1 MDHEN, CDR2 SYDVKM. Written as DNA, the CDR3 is TGTGCCAGCAGTTTACCCGGGACAGGGGCCTATGGCTACACCTTC. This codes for CASSLPGTGAYGYTF.

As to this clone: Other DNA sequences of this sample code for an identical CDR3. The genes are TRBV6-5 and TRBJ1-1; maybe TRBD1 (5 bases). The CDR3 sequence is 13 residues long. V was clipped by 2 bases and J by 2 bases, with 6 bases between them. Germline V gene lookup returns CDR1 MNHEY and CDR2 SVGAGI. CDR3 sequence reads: CASSYQGNTEAFF. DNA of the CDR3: TGTGCCAGCAGTTACCAGGGAAACACTGAAGCTTTCTTT.

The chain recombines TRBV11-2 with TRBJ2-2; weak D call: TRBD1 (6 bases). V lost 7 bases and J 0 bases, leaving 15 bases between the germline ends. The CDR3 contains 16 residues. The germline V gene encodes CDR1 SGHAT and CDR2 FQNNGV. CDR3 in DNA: TGTGCCAGCACCCCCGCCGGGACAACGAACACCGGGGAGCTGTTTTTT. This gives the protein CASTPAGTTNTGELFF.

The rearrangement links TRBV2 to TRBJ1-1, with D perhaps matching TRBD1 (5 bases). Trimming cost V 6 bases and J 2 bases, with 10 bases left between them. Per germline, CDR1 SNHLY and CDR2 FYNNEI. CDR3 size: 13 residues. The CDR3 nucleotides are TGTGCCAGCAGAGACAGTTTTAACACTGAAGCTTTCTTT. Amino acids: CASRDSFNTEAFF. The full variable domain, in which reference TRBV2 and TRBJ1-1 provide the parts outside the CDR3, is EPEVTQTPSHQVTQMGQEVILRCVPISNHLYFYWYRQILGQKVEFLVSFYNNEISEKSEIFDDQFSVERPDGSNFTLKIRSTKLEDSAMYFCASRDSFNTEAFFGQGTRLTVV.

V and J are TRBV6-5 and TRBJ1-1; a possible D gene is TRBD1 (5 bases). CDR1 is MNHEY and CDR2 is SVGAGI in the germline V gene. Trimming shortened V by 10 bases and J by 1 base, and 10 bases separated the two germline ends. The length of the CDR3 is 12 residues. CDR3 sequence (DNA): TGTGCCACCCACGGGGGGAACACTGAAGCTTTCTTT. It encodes CATHGGNTEAFF.

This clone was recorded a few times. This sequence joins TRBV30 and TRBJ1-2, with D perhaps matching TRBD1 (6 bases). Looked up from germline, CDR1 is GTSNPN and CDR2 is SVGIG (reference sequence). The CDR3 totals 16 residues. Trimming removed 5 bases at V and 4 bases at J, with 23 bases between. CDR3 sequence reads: CAWGPGGFGQPYGYTF. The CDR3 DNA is TGTGCCTGGGGCCCGGGGGGCTTTGGTCAGCCCTATGGCTACACCTTC.

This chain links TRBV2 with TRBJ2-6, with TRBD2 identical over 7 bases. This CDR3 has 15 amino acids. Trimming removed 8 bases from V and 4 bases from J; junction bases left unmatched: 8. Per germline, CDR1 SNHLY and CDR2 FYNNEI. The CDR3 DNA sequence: TGTGCCAGCGAGCGGGGCATGGAAGGGGCCAACGTCCTGACTTTC. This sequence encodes CASERGMEGANVLTF.

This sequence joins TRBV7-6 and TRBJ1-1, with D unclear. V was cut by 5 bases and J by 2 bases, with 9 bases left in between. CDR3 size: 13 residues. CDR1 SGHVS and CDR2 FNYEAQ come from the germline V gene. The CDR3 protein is CASSPRANTEAFF. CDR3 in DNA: TGTGCCAGCAGCCCCCGAGCTAACACTGAAGCTTTCTTT.

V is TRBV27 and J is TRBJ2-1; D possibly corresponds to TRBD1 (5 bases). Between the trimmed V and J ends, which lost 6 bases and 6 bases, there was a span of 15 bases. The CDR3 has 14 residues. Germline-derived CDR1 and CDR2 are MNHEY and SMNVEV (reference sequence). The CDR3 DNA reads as TGTGCCAGCAGATGGGGCATGGGGCCCAATGAGCAGTTCTTC. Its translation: CASRWGMGPNEQFF.

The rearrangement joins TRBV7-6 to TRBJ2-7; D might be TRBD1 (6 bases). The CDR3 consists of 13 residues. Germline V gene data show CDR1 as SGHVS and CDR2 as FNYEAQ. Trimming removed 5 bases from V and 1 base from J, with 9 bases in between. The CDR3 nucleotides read TGTGCCAGCAGCGTCGACAGGTCCTACGAGCAGTACTTC. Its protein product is CASSVDRSYEQYF.

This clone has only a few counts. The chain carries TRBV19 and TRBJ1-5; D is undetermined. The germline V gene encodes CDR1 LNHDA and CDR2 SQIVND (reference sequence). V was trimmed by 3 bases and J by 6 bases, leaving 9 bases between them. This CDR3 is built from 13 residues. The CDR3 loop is CASSMRSGQPQHF. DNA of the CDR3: TGTGCCAGTAGTATGAGATCGGGTCAGCCCCAGCATTTT.

The CDR3 spells CASSRGIDRGGEAFF. The CDR3 nucleotides are TGCGCCAGCAGCCGTGGAATCGACAGGGGGGGTGAAGCTTTCTTT. The J gene is TRBJ1-1, the V gene TRBV5-1, with 9 bases aligning to TRBD1. CDR1 and CDR2 (germline): SGHRS, YFSETQ. The CDR3 length is 15 residues. Trimming at V came to 4 bases and at J to 7 bases, leaving 11 bases not matched to a gene. The full variable domain, completed using reference TRBV5-1 and TRBJ1-1, is KAGVTQTPRYLIKTRGQQVTLSCSPISGHRSVSWYQQTPGQGLQFLFEYFSETQRNKGNFPGRFSGRQFSNSRSEMNVSTLELGDSALYLCASSRGIDRGGEAFFGQGTRLTVV.